The clone carrying this T cell receptor beta chain was counted between two and nine times. Its antigen is unknown. Method: immunoSEQ multiplex PCR; TCRdb's copy keeps in-frame clones and lacks some. The sample includes 2,000 to 3,000 clones, 40% seen only once; the top ten take roughly a tenth. The data were taken from a study of T cells in localized non-small cell lung cancer. General observations from the study: Within adjacent lung there appeared a median roughly 60 of the top 100 tumor clones. An association was observed between higher blood T cell density and longer overall survival.

Germline V CDR1 and CDR2: MNHGY, SAAAGT. This CDR3 contains 14 residues. The ends were cut back, 4 bases at V and 8 bases at J, with 15 bases in the middle. This receptor was taken from a male donor at least 60 years old with stage II squamous cell lung carcinoma. The chain links TRBV6-8 to TRBJ2-1, with D hard to call. This sample comprised lung tumor tissue, obtained before any cancer treatment. The CDR3 region has the DNA TGTGCCAGCAGTTGGAGCCATAATCGGGATGAGCAGTTCTTC. Amino acids: CASSWSHNRDEQFF.